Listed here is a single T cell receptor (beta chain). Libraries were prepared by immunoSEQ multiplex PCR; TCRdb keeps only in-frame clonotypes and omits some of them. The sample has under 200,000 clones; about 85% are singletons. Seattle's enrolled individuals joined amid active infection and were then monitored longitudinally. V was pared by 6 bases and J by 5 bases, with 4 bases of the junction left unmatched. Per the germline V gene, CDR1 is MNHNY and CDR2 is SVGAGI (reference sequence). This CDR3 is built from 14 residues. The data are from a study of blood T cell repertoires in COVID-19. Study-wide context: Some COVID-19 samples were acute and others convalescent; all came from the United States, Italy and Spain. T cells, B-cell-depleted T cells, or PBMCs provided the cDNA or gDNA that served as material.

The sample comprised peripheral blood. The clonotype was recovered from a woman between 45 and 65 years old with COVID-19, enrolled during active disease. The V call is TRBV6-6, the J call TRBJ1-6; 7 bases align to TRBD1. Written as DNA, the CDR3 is TGTGCCAGCAGAACAGGGGAAAATAATTCACCCCTCCACTTT. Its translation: CASRTGENNSPLHF.